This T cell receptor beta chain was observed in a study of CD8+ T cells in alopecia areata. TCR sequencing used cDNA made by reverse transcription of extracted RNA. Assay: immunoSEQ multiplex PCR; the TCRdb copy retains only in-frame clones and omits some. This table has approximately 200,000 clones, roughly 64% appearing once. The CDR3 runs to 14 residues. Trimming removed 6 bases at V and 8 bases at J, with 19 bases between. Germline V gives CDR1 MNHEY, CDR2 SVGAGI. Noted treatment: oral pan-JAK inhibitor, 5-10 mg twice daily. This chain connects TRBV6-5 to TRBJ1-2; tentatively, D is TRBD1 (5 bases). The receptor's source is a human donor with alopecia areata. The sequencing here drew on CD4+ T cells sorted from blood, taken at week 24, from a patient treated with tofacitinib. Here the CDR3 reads CASSPTGAVGGYTF. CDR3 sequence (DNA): TGTGCCAGCAGCCCTACAGGAGCAGTTGGGGGCTACACCTTC.